This T cell receptor (beta chain) derives from a study of beta chain features in type 1 diabetes. V was clipped by 5 bases and J by 1 base, with 5 bases between them. Germline lookup yields CDR1 DFQATT and CDR2 SNEGSKA (reference sequence). This CDR3 has 11 amino acids. Sequencing targeted expressed TCRB transcripts, as all isolated RNA had been reverse transcribed. This table comes from immunoSEQ multiplex PCR, and its TCRdb copy is limited to in-frame clones, with some not included. The sample has about 260,000 clones; around 21% are singletons. Study observations and caveats: Significant though moderate, a shortening of TCRB CDR3s appeared in all four CD4+ subsets of Type 1 diabetes patients.

To note about this clone: Its specificity is not known.

The V and J genes are TRBV20-1 and TRBJ2-5; D is undetermined. The receptor comes from a middle-aged woman with type 1 diabetes. Sample: naive CD4+ T cells from blood. The CDR3 DNA sequence: TGCAGTGCTGAGGCCCAAGAGACCCAGTACTTC. This encodes CSAEAQETQYF.